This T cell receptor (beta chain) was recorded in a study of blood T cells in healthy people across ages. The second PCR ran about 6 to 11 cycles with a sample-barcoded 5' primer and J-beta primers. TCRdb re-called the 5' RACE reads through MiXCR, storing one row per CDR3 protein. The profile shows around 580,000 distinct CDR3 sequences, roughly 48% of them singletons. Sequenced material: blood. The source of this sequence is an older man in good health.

CDR3 DNA: TGCGCCAGCAGCCAAGATTCGAGGACAGTCTTAAACACTGAAGCTTTCTTT. This codes for CASSQDSRTVLNTEAFF. The chain uses TRBV4-3 and TRBJ1-1; a possible D gene is TRBD1 (6 bases). Trimming removed 0 bases from V and 2 bases from J, with 16 bases in between. The CDR3 totals 17 residues. Germline CDR1 reads LGHNA; CDR2 reads YSLEER.